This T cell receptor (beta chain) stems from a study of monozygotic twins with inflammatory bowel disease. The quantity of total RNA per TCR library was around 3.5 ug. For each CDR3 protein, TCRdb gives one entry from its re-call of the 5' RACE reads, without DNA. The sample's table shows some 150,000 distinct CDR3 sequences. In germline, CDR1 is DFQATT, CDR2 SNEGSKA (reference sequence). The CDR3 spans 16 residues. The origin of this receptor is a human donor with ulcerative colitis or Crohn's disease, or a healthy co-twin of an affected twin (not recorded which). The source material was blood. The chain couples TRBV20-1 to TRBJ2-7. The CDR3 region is CSARDPMSGRAYEQYF.